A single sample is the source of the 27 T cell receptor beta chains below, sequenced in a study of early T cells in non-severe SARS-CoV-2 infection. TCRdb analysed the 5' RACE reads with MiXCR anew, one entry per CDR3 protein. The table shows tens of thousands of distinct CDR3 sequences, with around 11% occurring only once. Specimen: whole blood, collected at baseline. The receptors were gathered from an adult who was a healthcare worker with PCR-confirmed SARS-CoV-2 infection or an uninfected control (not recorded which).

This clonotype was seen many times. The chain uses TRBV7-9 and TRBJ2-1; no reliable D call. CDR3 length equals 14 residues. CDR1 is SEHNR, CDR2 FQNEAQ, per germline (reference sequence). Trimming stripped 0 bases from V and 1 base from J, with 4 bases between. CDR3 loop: CASSLAFSYNEQFF. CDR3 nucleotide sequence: TGTGCCAGCAGCTTAGCTTTTTCCTACAATGAGCAGTTCTTC.

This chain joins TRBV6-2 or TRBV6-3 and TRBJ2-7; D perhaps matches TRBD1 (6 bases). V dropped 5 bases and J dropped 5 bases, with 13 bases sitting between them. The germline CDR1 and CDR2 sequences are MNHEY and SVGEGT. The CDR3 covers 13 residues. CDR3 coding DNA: TGTGCCAGCAGTCCACAGGGACGGAACGAGCAGTACTTC. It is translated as CASSPQGRNEQYF.

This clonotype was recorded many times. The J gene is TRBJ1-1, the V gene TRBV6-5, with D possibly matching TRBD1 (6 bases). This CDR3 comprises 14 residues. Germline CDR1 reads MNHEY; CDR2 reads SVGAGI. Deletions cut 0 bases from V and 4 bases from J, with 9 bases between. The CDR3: CASSYSGAATEAFF. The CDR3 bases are TGTGCCAGCAGTTACTCGGGGGCCGCCACTGAAGCTTTCTTT.

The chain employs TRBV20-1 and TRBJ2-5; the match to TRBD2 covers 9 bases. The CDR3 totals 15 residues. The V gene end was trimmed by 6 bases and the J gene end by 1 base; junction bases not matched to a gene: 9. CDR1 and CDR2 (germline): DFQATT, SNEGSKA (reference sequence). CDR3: CSAGPAGGFQETQYF. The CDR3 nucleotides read TGCAGTGCGGGCCCAGCGGGGGGATTCCAAGAGACCCAGTACTTC.

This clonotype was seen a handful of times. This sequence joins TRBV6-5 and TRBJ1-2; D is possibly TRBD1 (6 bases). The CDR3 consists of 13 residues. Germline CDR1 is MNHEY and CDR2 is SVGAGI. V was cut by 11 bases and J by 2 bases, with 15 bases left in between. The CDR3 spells CASRNGQNYGYTF. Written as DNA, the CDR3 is TGTGCCTCAAGGAACGGACAGAACTATGGCTACACCTTC.

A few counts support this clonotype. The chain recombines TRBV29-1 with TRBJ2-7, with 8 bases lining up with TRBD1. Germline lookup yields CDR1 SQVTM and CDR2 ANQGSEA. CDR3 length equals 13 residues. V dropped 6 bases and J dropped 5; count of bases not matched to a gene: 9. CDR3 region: CSVTGAPLHEQYF. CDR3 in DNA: TGCAGCGTGACAGGGGCACCCCTCCACGAGCAGTACTTC.

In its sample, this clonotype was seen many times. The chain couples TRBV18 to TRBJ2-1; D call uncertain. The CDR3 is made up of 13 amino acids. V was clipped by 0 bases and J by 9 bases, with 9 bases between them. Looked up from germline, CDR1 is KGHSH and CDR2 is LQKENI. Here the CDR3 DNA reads TGTGCCAGCTCACCACCGGCGGCGATTGAGCAGTTCTTC. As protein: CASSPPAAIEQFF.

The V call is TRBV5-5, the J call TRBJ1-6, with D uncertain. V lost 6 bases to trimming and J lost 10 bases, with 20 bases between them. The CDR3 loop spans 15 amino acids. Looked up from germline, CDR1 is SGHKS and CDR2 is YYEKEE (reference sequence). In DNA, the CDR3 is TGTGCCAGCAACAGAGGCAATCTACTAGACTCACCCCTCCACTTT. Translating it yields CASNRGNLLDSPLHF. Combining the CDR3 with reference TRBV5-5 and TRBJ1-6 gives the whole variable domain DAGVTQSPTHLIKTRGQQVTLRCSPISGHKSVSWYQQVLGQGPQFIFQYYEKEERGRGNFPDRFSARQFPNYSSELNVNALLLGDSALYLCASNRGNLLDSPLHFGNGTRLTVT.

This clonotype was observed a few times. The CDR3 here is CASSLDRATNYGYTF. In nucleotides, the CDR3 is TGTGCCAGCAGCTTGGACAGGGCCACTAACTATGGCTACACCTTC. The genes are TRBV5-4 and TRBJ1-2, with a weak D call TRBD1 (6 bases). This CDR3 region has 15 residues. Trimming took off 0 bases at V and 0 bases at J, with 9 bases between the two ends. The germline CDR1 and CDR2 sequences are SGHNT and YYREEE (reference sequence).

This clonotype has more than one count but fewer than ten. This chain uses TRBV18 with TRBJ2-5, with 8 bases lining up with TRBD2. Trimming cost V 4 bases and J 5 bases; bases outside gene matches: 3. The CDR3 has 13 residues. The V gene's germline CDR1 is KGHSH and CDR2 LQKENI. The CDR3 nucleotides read TGTGCCAGCTCACGTAGCGGGGCTGAGACCCAGTACTTC. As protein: CASSRSGAETQYF.

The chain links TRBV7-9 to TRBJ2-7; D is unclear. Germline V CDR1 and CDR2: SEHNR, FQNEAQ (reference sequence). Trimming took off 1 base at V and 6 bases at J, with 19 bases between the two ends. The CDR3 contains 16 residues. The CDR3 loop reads CASSLVVKDLYVEQYF. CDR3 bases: TGTGCCAGCAGCTTAGTTGTTAAGGACCTCTACGTCGAGCAGTACTTC. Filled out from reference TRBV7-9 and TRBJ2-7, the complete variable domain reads DTGVSQNPRHKITKRGQNVTFRCDPISEHNRLYWYRQTLGQGPEFLTYFQNEAQLEKSRLLSDRFSAERPKGSFSTLEIQRTEQGDSAMYLCASSLVVKDLYVEQYFGPGTRLTVT.

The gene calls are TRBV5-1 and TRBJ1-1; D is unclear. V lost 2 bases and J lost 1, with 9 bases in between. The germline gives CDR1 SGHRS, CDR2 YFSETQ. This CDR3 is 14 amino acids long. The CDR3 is CASSFISQNTEAFF. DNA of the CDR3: TGCGCCAGCAGCTTCATCAGTCAGAACACTGAAGCTTTCTTT.

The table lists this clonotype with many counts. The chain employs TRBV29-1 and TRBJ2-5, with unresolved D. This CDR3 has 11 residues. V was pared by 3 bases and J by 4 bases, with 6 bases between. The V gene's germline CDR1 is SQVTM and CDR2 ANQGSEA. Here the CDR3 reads CSVEVRETQYF. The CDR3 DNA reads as TGCAGCGTTGAGGTTAGAGAGACCCAGTACTTC. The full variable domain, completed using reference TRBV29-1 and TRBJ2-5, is SAVISQKPSRDICQRGTSLTIQCQVDSQVTMMFWYRQQPGQSLTLIATANQGSEATYESGFVIDKFPISRPNLTFSTLTVSNMSPEDSSIYLCSVEVRETQYFGPGTRLLVL.

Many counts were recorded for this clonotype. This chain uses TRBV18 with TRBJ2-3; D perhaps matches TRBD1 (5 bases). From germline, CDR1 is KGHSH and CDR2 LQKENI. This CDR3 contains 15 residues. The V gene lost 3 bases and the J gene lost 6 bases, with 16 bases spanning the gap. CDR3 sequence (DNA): TGTGCCAGCTCACCCCCGGCACAGGTTCCGGATACGCAGTATTTT. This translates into CASSPPAQVPDTQYF.

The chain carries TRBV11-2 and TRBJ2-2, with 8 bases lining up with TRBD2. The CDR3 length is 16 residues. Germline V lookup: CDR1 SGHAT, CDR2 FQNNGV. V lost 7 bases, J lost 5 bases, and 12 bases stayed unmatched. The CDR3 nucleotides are TGTGCCAGCACCCCCCTGCGGGGGGCAATGACCGGGGAGCTGTTTTTT. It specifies CASTPLRGAMTGELFF.

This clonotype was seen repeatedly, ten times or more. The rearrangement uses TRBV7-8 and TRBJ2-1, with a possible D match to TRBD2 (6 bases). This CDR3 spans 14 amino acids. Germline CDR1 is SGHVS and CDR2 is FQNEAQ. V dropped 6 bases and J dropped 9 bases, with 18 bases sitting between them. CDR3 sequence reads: CASREGLGIGEQFF. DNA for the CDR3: TGTGCCAGCAGGGAGGGCTTAGGGATCGGTGAGCAGTTCTTC.

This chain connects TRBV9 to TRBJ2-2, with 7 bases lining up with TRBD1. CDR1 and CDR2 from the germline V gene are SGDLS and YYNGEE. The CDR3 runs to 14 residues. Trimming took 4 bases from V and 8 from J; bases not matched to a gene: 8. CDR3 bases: TGTGCCAGCAGCTACGGACAGGTTCGAGGGGAGCTGTTTTTT. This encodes CASSYGQVRGELFF.

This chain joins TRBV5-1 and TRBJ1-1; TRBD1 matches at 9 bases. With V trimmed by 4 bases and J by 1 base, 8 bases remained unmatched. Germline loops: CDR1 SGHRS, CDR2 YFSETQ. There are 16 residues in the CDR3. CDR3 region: CASSPYRGRENTEAFF. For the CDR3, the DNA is TGCGCCAGCAGCCCCTACAGGGGGCGGGAGAACACTGAAGCTTTCTTT. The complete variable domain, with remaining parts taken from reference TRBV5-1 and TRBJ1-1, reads KAGVTQTPRYLIKTRGQQVTLSCSPISGHRSVSWYQQTPGQGLQFLFEYFSETQRNKGNFPGRFSGRQFSNSRSEMNVSTLELGDSALYLCASSPYRGRENTEAFFGQGTRLTVV.

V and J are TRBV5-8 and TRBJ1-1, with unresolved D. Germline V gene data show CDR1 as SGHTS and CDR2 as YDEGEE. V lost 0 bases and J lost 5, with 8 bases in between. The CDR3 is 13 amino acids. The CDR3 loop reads CASSLERWTEAFF. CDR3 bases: TGTGCCAGCAGCTTGGAGAGGTGGACTGAAGCTTTCTTT.

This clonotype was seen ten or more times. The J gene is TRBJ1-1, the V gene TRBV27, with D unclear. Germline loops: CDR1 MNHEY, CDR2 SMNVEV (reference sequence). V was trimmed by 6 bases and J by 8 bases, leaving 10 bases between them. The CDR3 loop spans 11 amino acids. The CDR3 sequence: CASRGVSEAFF. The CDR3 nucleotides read TGTGCCAGCAGGGGCGTTTCCGAAGCTTTCTTT.

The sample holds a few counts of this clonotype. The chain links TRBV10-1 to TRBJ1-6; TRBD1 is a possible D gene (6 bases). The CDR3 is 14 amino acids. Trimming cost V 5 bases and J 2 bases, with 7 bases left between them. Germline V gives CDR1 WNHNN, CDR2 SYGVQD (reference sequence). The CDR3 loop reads CASSRTAYNSPLHF. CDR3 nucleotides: TGCGCCAGCAGTCGGACAGCCTATAATTCACCCCTCCACTTT.

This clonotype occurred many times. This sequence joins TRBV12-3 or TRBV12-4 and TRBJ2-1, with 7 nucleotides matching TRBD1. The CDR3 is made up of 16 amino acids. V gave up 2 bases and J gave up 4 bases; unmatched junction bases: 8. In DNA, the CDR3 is TGTGCCAGCAGTTTAATCCTCGGGACAGCATACAATGAGCAGTTCTTC. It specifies CASSLILGTAYNEQFF.

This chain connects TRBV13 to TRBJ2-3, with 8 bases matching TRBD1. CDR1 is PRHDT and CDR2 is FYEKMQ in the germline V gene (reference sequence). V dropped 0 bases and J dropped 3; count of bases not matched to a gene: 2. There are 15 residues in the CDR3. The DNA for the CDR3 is TGTGCCAGCAGCTTAGGGGACAGGGCGACAGATACGCAGTATTTT. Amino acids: CASSLGDRATDTQYF.

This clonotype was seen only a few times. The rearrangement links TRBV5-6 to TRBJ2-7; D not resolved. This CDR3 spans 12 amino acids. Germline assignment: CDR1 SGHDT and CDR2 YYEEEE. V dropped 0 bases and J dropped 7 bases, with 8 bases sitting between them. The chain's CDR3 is CASSLAAIEQYF. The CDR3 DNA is TGTGCCAGCAGCTTGGCGGCGATAGAGCAGTACTTC.

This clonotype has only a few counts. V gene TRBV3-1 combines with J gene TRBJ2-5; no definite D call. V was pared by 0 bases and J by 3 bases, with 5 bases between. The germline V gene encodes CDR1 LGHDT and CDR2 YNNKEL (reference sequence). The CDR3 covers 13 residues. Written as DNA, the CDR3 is TGTGCCAGCAGCCAAGAACGAAAAGAGACCCAGTACTTC. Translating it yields CASSQERKETQYF.

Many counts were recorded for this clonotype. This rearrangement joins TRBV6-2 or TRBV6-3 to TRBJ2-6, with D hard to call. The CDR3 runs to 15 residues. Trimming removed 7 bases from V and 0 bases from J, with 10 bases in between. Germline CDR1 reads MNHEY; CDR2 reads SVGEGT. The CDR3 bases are TGTGCCAGCAAGACTGCGTCCTCTGGGGCCAACGTCCTGACTTTC. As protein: CASKTASSGANVLTF.

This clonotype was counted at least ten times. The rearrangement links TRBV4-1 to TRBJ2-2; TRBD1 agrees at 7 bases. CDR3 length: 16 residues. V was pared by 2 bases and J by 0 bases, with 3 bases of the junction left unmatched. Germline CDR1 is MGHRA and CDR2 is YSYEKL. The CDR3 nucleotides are TGCGCCAGCAGCCAAAAGGGACAGCCGAACACCGGGGAGCTGTTTTTT. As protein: CASSQKGQPNTGELFF.